The clone carrying this T cell receptor beta chain is judged medium-sized (0.01 to 0.1%). No antigen is known for it. This sample was taken from a study of metastatic and nonmetastatic thyroid tumors. Background on the study: The study looked at repertoires side by side in blood and in tumor or nodule tissue from malignant and benign thyroid patients.

The germline V gene encodes CDR1 LNHDA and CDR2 SQIVND (reference sequence). V lost 1 base and J 9 bases, leaving 19 bases between the germline ends. There are 16 residues in the CDR3. All patients reached thyroid surgery having received no treatment beforehand. Authors' processing steps: Using the CDR3 differences seen across clinicopathological groups, the authors built a distant-metastasis classifier for papillary thyroid cancer, which was meant to discriminate distant-metastatic patients. TCRdb recomputed clones from the PCR reads via MiXCR. The V and J calls, along with clone size, are taken from TCRdb and not from the paper's own processing. Of under 20,000 clones listed, less than 40% are singletons. Study observations and caveats: Versus benign nodules, malignant thyroid tumors reportedly had significantly higher TCR beta diversity, in blood and tumor.

Input material: tumor tissue. This TCR was recovered from a female donor with papillary thyroid cancer or a benign thyroid nodule (not recorded which). Some clones in this sample may be carry-over from other donors' samples. The V and J genes are TRBV19 and TRBJ1-5; the D gene is possibly TRBD1 (5 bases). The CDR3 DNA reads as TGTGCCAGTAGTATAGCGATGGGGACCAAAGGGCTGCCCCAGCATTTT. Translation gives CASSIAMGTKGLPQHF. The full variable domain, its missing parts supplied by reference TRBV19 and TRBJ1-5, is DGGITQSPKYLFRKEGQNVTLSCEQNLNHDAMYWYRQDPGQGLRLIYYSQIVNDFQKGDIAEGYSVSREKKESFPLTVTSAQKNPTAFYLCASSIAMGTKGLPQHFGDGTRLSIL.